A single sample gave rise to the 29 T cell receptor beta chains below, sequenced in a study of T-cell memory formation after mild COVID-19. TCRdb re-called the 5' RACE reads through MiXCR, storing one row per CDR3 protein. The sample consists of about 350,000 distinct CDR3 sequences, 20% to 25% of them appearing once. The sample taken for sequencing was PBMCs or a T cell subset sorted from them (not recorded which). These receptors were taken from a man between 18 and 35 years old who had mild COVID-19 (a few samples of this study predate the infection). Cell type and time point are not known.

This clonotype was detected many times. The chain carries TRBV7-2 and TRBJ2-1; TRBD1 aligns across 7 bases. Per the germline V gene, CDR1 is SGHTA and CDR2 is FQGNSA. V was pared by 5 bases and J by 4 bases, with 5 bases of the junction left unmatched. This CDR3 comprises 14 residues. The CDR3 DNA is TGTGCCAGCAGCAACCGGGACAGATACAATGAGCAGTTCTTC. It is translated as CASSNRDRYNEQFF. Full variable domain (missing parts from reference TRBV7-2 and TRBJ2-1): GAGVSQSPSNKVTEKGKDVELRCDPISGHTALYWYRQSLGQGLEFLIYFQGNSAPDKSGLPSDRFSAERTGGSVSTLTIQRTQQEDSAVYLCASSNRDRYNEQFFGPGTRLTVL.

This clonotype was seen more than once but under ten times. The chain joins TRBV5-1 to TRBJ2-5; 7 positions match TRBD2. CDR3 length equals 16 residues. Trimming cost V 3 bases and J 1 base; bases outside gene matches: 9. Per the germline V gene, CDR1 is SGHRS and CDR2 is YFSETQ. The CDR3, as DNA: TGCGCCAGCAGCTGGAGCCCGGGACTACTCCAAGAGACCCAGTACTTC. Residues: CASSWSPGLLQETQYF.

This clonotype was observed a few times. This sequence joins TRBV20-1 and TRBJ1-2, with D perhaps TRBD1 (6 bases). V was pared by 1 base and J by 8 bases, with 11 bases between. The CDR3 contains 12 residues. Germline V gene sequence: CDR1 DFQATT, CDR2 SNEGSKA (reference sequence). The CDR3 coding sequence is TGCAGTGCTAGAGCACAGGGAAACGGCTACACCTTC. Translating gives CSARAQGNGYTF.

V usage is TRBV4-2 and J usage is TRBJ1-1; 9 bases match TRBD1. J gave up 3 bases and V 0 bases, and 17 bases lay outside the gene matches. Germline loops: CDR1 LGHNA, CDR2 YNFKEQ. This CDR3 comprises 20 residues. The CDR3 loop reads CASSQDGARTGARWYTEAFF. CDR3 nucleotide sequence: TGTGCCAGCAGCCAAGATGGAGCGCGGACAGGGGCGAGGTGGTACACTGAAGCTTTCTTT.

The gene calls are TRBV28 and TRBJ1-5; D gene unclear. Per germline, CDR1 MDHEN and CDR2 SYDVKM. The V end lost 7 bases, the J end lost 4 bases, and 2 bases lay between the germline ends. CDR3 length equals 10 residues. The CDR3 DNA sequence: TGTGCCAGCAATAATCAGCCCCAGCATTTT. This translates into CASNNQPQHF.

The chain uses TRBV4-1 and TRBJ2-7; 7 bases are shared with TRBD2. In germline, CDR1 is MGHRA, CDR2 YSYEKL. The CDR3 contains 14 residues. Trimming cost V 0 bases and J 6 bases; bases outside gene matches: 5. The CDR3 DNA reads as TGCGCCAGCAGCCAAGATGCACTAGCGCTCGAGCAGTACGTC. It specifies CASSQDALALEQYV.

This clonotype was seen only a few times. This chain joins TRBV29-1 and TRBJ2-2; perhaps TRBD2 as D (6 bases). CDR3 length equals 13 residues. Trimming pared 2 bases from V and 5 bases from J, leaving 9 bases between. CDR1 and CDR2 from the germline V gene are SQVTM and ANQGSEA. The DNA for the CDR3 is TGCAGCGTTGAACCAGGACTAACCGGGGAGCTGTTTTTT. Encoded protein: CSVEPGLTGELFF.

Here the CDR3 DNA reads TGCAGCGTTGAAAACCTGGCAGGGACTGAAGCTTTCTTT. Translating gives CSVENLAGTEAFF. The genes are TRBV29-1 and TRBJ1-1, with TRBD1 as a possible D gene (5 bases). The V gene's germline CDR1 is SQVTM and CDR2 ANQGSEA. V dropped 2 bases and J dropped 5 bases, with 12 bases sitting between them. There are 13 residues in the CDR3.

The table lists this clonotype with a count of one. V usage is TRBV6-2 or TRBV6-3 and J usage is TRBJ1-3; 7 positions match TRBD1. The germline CDR1 and CDR2 sequences are MNHEY and SVGEGT. The V segment lost 7 bases and the J segment 10 bases; nucleotides outside the gene matches: 10. The CDR3 spans 13 residues. CDR3 amino acids: CASTQGQERTIYF. The CDR3 coding sequence is TGTGCCAGCACACAGGGGCAGGAACGTACCATATATTTT.

In this sample, this clonotype turned up many times. J is TRBJ2-2 and V is TRBV5-6; D is unresolved. The V end lost 5 bases, the J end lost 6 bases, and 5 bases lay between the germline ends. Germline V gene data show CDR1 as SGHDT and CDR2 as YYEEEE. The CDR3 has 11 residues. CDR3 residues: CASSLSGELFF. CDR3 in DNA: TGTGCCAGCAGTTTATCCGGGGAGCTGTTTTTT.

V is TRBV11-2 and J is TRBJ1-5; no definite D call. V lost 2 bases to trimming and J lost 0 bases, with 8 bases between them. CDR1 SGHAT and CDR2 FQNNGV come from the germline V gene. The CDR3 runs to 15 residues. The CDR3, as DNA: TGTGCCAGCAGCTTAACCGGCAATAGCAATCAGCCCCAGCATTTT. Its protein product is CASSLTGNSNQPQHF. The full variable domain, rest sourced from reference TRBV11-2 and TRBJ1-5, is EAGVAQSPRYKIIEKRQSVAFWCNPISGHATLYWYQQILGQGPKLLIQFQNNGVVDDSQLPKDRFSAERLKGVDSTLKIQPAKLEDSAVYLCASSLTGNSNQPQHFGDGTRLSIL.

V usage is TRBV11-3 and J usage is TRBJ2-3, with D perhaps TRBD1 or TRBD2 (6 bases each). V was pared by 1 base and J by 6 bases, with 17 bases between. Germline V gene data show CDR1 as SGHNT and CDR2 as YENEEA. The CDR3 loop spans 16 amino acids. Here the CDR3 DNA reads TGTGCCAGCAGCTTAGGAGGGGGGTCCCTAGCCGATACGCAGTATTTT. Translated: CASSLGGGSLADTQYF.

There are a few counts of this clonotype. The CDR3 coding sequence is TGTGCCAGCAGCTTAGTAGGAGGGGGCTTTTACAATGAGCAGTTCTTC. Protein product: CASSLVGGGFYNEQFF. The chain recombines TRBV7-9 with TRBJ2-1; D might be TRBD1 (7 bases). Deletions cut 1 base from V and 4 bases from J, with 14 bases between. The CDR3 has 16 amino acids. From germline, CDR1 is SEHNR and CDR2 FQNEAQ (reference sequence).

The chain joins TRBV5-1 to TRBJ2-5; no clear D gene. In germline, CDR1 is SGHRS, CDR2 YFSETQ. V was shortened by 2 bases and J by 5 bases, with 13 bases between the two germline ends. The CDR3 is made up of 14 amino acids. The CDR3 DNA is TGCGCCAGCAGCTTATATGGTAGGGCCGAGACCCAGTACTTC. This codes for CASSLYGRAETQYF.

The CDR3 coding sequence is TGCAGTGCTCCCCCCGGAGGCAGGGCAGAAGATACGCAGTATTTT. Its translation is CSAPPGGRAEDTQYF. The chain uses TRBV20-1 and TRBJ2-3; perhaps D is TRBD1 or TRBD2 (5 bases each). This CDR3 contains 15 residues. Trimming took off 5 bases at V and 5 bases at J, with 20 bases between the two ends. CDR1 is DFQATT, CDR2 SNEGSKA, per germline (reference sequence).

This clonotype was counted between two and nine times. The chain is built from TRBV4-1 and TRBJ1-5, with D possibly matching TRBD1 (5 bases). V gave up 3 bases and J gave up 9 bases, with 12 bases separating them. The CDR3 sequence is 13 residues long. CDR1 and CDR2 from the germline V gene are MGHRA and YSYEKL. The CDR3 here is CASSQVQVRPQHF. In DNA, the CDR3 is TGCGCCAGCAGCCAGGTACAGGTTCGGCCCCAGCATTTT.

This clonotype was detected only a few times. The chain links TRBV10-2 to TRBJ2-1, with 8 bases identical to TRBD2. CDR3 length: 13 amino acids. J gave up 7 bases and V 8 bases, and 7 bases lay outside the gene matches. Per the germline V gene, CDR1 is WSHSY and CDR2 is SAAADI. CDR3 residues: CASLGGGINEQFF. In DNA form, the CDR3 reads TGCGCCAGCCTGGGCGGGGGGATAAATGAGCAGTTCTTC.

This clonotype was counted many times. V gene TRBV7-2 combines with J gene TRBJ1-1; D is unclear. Deletions cut 6 bases from V and 1 base from J, with 6 bases between. CDR3 length: 12 residues. Germline V gene sequence: CDR1 SGHTA, CDR2 FQGNSA. The CDR3, as DNA: TGTGCCAGCAGGGAAGAGAACACTGAAGCTTTCTTT. This translates into CASREENTEAFF.

V is TRBV4-1 and J is TRBJ2-2, with D possibly matching TRBD2 (5 bases). V was clipped by 0 bases and J by 5 bases, with 13 bases between them. The CDR3 runs 16 residues. Germline V gives CDR1 MGHRA, CDR2 YSYEKL. CDR3 DNA: TGCGCCAGCAGCCAAGAGACCGGGGTGGGAACCGGGGAGCTGTTTTTT. Translation: CASSQETGVGTGELFF.

Regarding this clonotype: A much more abundant neighbour one base away suggests this may be a read error. The CDR3 is CASLLGQGARDTQYF. CDR3 nucleotides: TGTGCCAGCCTCCTCGGACAGGGGGCGAGGGATACGCAGTATTTT. This rearrangement joins TRBV7-2 to TRBJ2-3; 11 bases agree with TRBD1. Germline V gives CDR1 SGHTA, CDR2 FQGNSA. The V gene end was trimmed by 8 bases and the J gene end by 6 bases; junction bases not matched to a gene: 10. CDR3 length equals 15 residues.

The rearrangement uses TRBV3-1 and TRBJ1-2; D gene ambiguous. The CDR3 has 13 residues. V shed 1 base and J shed 3 bases, with 6 bases lying between them. CDR1 LGHDT and CDR2 YNNKEL come from the germline V gene (reference sequence). CDR3 amino acids: CASSQGRDYGYTF. The CDR3 DNA is TGTGCCAGCAGCCAAGGGCGGGACTATGGCTACACCTTC.

The gene calls are TRBV11-3 and TRBJ1-1, with D unresolved. The V and J ends lost 2 bases and 1 base respectively, with 5 bases between them. Germline values: CDR1 SGHNT, CDR2 YENEEA. CDR3 length: 13 amino acids. CDR3 sequence (DNA): TGTGCCAGCAGCTTAATACAGAACACTGAAGCTTTCTTT. Protein sequence: CASSLIQNTEAFF. The complete variable domain, with remaining parts taken from reference TRBV11-3 and TRBJ1-1, reads EAGVVQSPRYKIIEKKQPVAFWCNPISGHNTLYWYLQNLGQGPELLIRYENEEAVDDSQLPKDRFSAERLKGVDSTLKIQPAELGDSAVYLCASSLIQNTEAFFGQGTRLTVV.

Regarding this clonotype: The junction departs from the called germline gene at one end, perhaps through a read error. This sequence joins TRBV7-9 and TRBJ2-2, with D perhaps TRBD2 (5 bases). Germline loops: CDR1 SEHNR, CDR2 FQNEAQ (reference sequence). This CDR3 spans 14 amino acids. The CDR3 DNA reads as TGTGCCAGCAGCCCGTTCTGGAACACCGGGGATCTGTTTTTT. The encoded protein is CASSPFWNTGDLFF. The full variable domain, completed using reference TRBV7-9 and TRBJ2-2, is DTGVSQNPRHKITKRGQNVTFRCDPISEHNRLYWYRQTLGQGPEFLTYFQNEAQLEKSRLLSDRFSAERPKGSFSTLEIQRTEQGDSAMYLCASSPFWNTGDLFFGEGSRLTVL.

The chain is built from TRBV5-1 and TRBJ2-7, with D hard to call. The CDR3 extends over 10 amino acids. V lost 4 bases and J lost 7, with 6 bases in between. Looked up from germline, CDR1 is SGHRS and CDR2 is YFSETQ. In DNA, the CDR3 is TGCGCCAGCAGCCCTGAGGAGCAGTACGTC. Its translation is CASSPEEQYV.

The chain couples TRBV25-1 to TRBJ2-5; a possible D gene is TRBD1 (5 bases). This CDR3 spans 13 amino acids. The germline V gene has CDR1 MGHDK and CDR2 SYGVNS. With 2 bases removed from V and 5 bases from J, the gap between germline ends came to 9 bases. CDR3 coding DNA: TGTGCCAGCAGTGAAGGGGCTGACGAGACCCAGTACTTC. This sequence encodes CASSEGADETQYF. The full variable domain, rest sourced from reference TRBV25-1 and TRBJ2-5, is EADIYQTPRYLVIGTGKKITLECSQTMGHDKMYWYQQDPGMELHLIHYSYGVNSTEKGDLSSESTVSRIRTEHFPLTLESARPSHTSQYLCASSEGADETQYFGPGTRLLVL.

A few counts support this clonotype. The CDR3 protein is CASSYSGVSEETQYF. Written as DNA, the CDR3 is TGTGCCAGCAGTTACAGCGGAGTATCTGAAGAGACCCAGTACTTC. The chain is built from TRBV6-2 or TRBV6-3 and TRBJ2-5; D might be TRBD2 (5 bases). V was pared by 2 bases and J by 3 bases, with 13 bases between. Germline V lookup: CDR1 MNHEY, CDR2 SVGEGT. The CDR3 has 15 residues.

V is TRBV5-6 and J is TRBJ1-1; 10 bases fit TRBD1. The germline V gene encodes CDR1 SGHDT and CDR2 YYEEEE. The CDR3 covers 14 residues. Unmatched junction bases numbered 2, after V lost 0 bases and J lost 6 bases. The CDR3 here is CASSLGGQGAEAFF. As DNA, the CDR3 is TGTGCCAGCAGCTTGGGAGGACAGGGGGCTGAAGCTTTCTTT.

This clonotype has just a few counts. J is TRBJ2-7 and V is TRBV11-2; 9 bases are shared with TRBD1. Germline V gene lookup returns CDR1 SGHAT and CDR2 FQNNGV. The CDR3 runs 14 residues. The junction had 7 bases not matched to a gene; V was cut back by 4 bases and J by 6 bases. The CDR3 reads CASSSGTGSSEQYF. The DNA of the CDR3 is TGTGCCAGCAGCTCCGGGACAGGGAGTTCCGAGCAGTACTTC. Full variable domain (outside the CDR3, taken from reference TRBV11-2 and TRBJ2-7): EAGVAQSPRYKIIEKRQSVAFWCNPISGHATLYWYQQILGQGPKLLIQFQNNGVVDDSQLPKDRFSAERLKGVDSTLKIQPAKLEDSAVYLCASSSGTGSSEQYFGPGTRLTVT.

This chain links TRBV7-3 with TRBJ2-1; 15 bases are shared with TRBD2. This CDR3 region has 15 residues. V gave up 6 bases and J gave up 8 bases; unmatched junction bases: 5. Germline values: CDR1 SGHTA, CDR2 FQGTGA. CDR3 residues: CASSWTSGGEDEQFF. The CDR3 coding sequence is TGTGCCAGCAGTTGGACTAGCGGGGGGGAGGATGAGCAGTTCTTC.